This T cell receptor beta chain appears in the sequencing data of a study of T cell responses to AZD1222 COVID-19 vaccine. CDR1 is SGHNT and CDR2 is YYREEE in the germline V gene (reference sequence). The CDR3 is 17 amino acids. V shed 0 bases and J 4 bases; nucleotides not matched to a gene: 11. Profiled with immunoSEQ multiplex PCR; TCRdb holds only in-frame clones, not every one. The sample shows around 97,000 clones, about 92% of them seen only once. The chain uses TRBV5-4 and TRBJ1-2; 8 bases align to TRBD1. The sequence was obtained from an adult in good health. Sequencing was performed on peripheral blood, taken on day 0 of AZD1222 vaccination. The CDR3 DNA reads TGTGCCAGCAGCTTGGATGGAGGACAGGGCTTTCCCTATGGCTACACCTTC. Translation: CASSLDGGQGFPYGYTF.